This section outlines one TCR beta chain sequence together with its context. The antigen remains undetermined. No patient received treatment before thyroid surgery. TCRdb ran MiXCR on the PCR reads. The sample carries 15,000 to 20,000 clones, approximately 24% recorded once. These data come from a study of metastatic and nonmetastatic thyroid tumors. Study summary: From malignant and benign thyroid patients, repertoires in blood and in tumor or nodule tissue were compared. The study, taken as a whole, reports: Malignant thyroid tumors reportedly exceeded benign nodules significantly in TCR beta diversity, with the difference appearing in blood and tumor.

The sequence was collected from a female donor with papillary thyroid cancer or a benign thyroid nodule (not recorded which). Some clones in this sample may be carry-over from other donors' samples. Input material: tumor tissue.

This CDR3 reads CASSISTSDSYEQYF. CDR3 nucleotide sequence: TGTGCCAGTAGTATCTCGACTAGCGACTCCTACGAGCAGTACTTC. The rearrangement links TRBV19 to TRBJ2-7, with TRBD2 identical over 8 bases. Germline V CDR1 and CDR2: LNHDA, SQIVND (reference sequence). Germline trimming cut 3 bases from V and 0 bases from J; bases unmatched to any gene: 4. The CDR3 consists of 15 residues.